These 14 T cell receptor beta chains originate from one sample sequenced in a study of T cell repertoires in cytomegalovirus infection. One entry per CDR3 protein, called by TCRdb with MiXCR from the reads. The profile covers fewer than 150,000 distinct CDR3 sequences, with 30% appearing a single time and 40% to 45% taken by the ten largest. Their antigen targets remain unknown. Material: CD8+ T cells from cultured PBMCs, obtained from culture after CMV antigen stimulation. Every receptor here comes from a human donor in good health (CMV status not recorded). Some clones in this sample may be carry-over from other donors' samples.

The genes are TRBV24-1 and TRBJ2-1; 8 bases align to TRBD2. Germline CDR1 and CDR2: KGHDR and SFDVKD. The V segment lost 0 bases and the J segment 4 bases; nucleotides outside the gene matches: 4. This CDR3 is built from 16 residues. The CDR3 is CATSDLPSGPYNEQFF. For the CDR3, the DNA is TGTGCCACCAGTGATTTGCCTAGCGGGCCTTACAATGAGCAGTTCTTC.

This clonotype was counted ten times or more. The genes are TRBV7-8 and TRBJ1-1; D is ambiguous. Germline CDR1 reads SGHVS; CDR2 reads FQNEAQ. The CDR3 totals 19 residues. Trimming removed 0 bases from V and 5 bases from J, with 25 bases in between. The CDR3 here is CASSLARVFGPGEVTEAFF. CDR3 DNA sequence: TGTGCCAGCAGCTTAGCTCGAGTTTTCGGACCGGGAGAGGTTACTGAAGCTTTCTTT.

V is TRBV7-2 and J is TRBJ2-1, with 10 bases lining up with TRBD2. The length of the CDR3 is 16 residues. CDR1 and CDR2 from the germline V gene are SGHTA and FQGNSA. V lost 4 bases, J lost 3 bases, and 6 bases stayed unmatched. The CDR3 protein is CASSSYSGGYYNEQFF. The DNA of the CDR3 is TGTGCCAGCAGCTCCTATAGCGGGGGGTACTACAATGAGCAGTTCTTC.

This clonotype was counted ten times or more. The chain is built from TRBV19 and TRBJ1-6, with unresolved D. Trimming took 2 bases from V and 9 from J, leaving 11 bases between them. The germline V gene has CDR1 LNHDA and CDR2 SQIVND (reference sequence). This CDR3 is 14 amino acids long. The CDR3 nucleotides are TGTGCCAGTAGTATACACACATCGGGTTCACCCCTCCACTTT. This gives the protein CASSIHTSGSPLHF.

The table lists this clonotype with a few counts. The rearrangement uses TRBV2 and TRBJ1-6; D not resolved. V was shortened by 2 bases and J by 4 bases, with 6 bases between the two germline ends. CDR3 length: 14 amino acids. Germline CDR1 and CDR2: SNHLY and FYNNEI. The CDR3 DNA reads as TGTGCCAGCAGTGAAAGAGGGTATAATTCACCCCTCCACTTT. Translated: CASSERGYNSPLHF.

This clonotype appeared many times. The genes are TRBV7-2 and TRBJ2-3, with TRBD2 matching over 7 bases. Germline loops: CDR1 SGHTA, CDR2 FQGNSA. The length of the CDR3 is 17 residues. V lost 4 bases to trimming and J lost 2 bases; unmatched junction nucleotides: 12. Here the CDR3 reads CASSSSVAGDLTDTQYF. Here the CDR3 DNA reads TGTGCCAGCAGCTCCTCTGTTGCGGGGGACCTCACAGATACGCAGTATTTT.

This clonotype was picked up a small number of times. The chain has TRBV7-4 and TRBJ2-5; TRBD2 is a possible D gene (6 bases). Per germline, CDR1 SGHVT and CDR2 SQSDAQ. The CDR3 loop spans 14 amino acids. V dropped 5 bases and J dropped 5 bases, with 15 bases sitting between them. The CDR3 coding sequence is TGTGCCAGCAGCCAGGAGAGTCGGGGGGAGACCCAGTACTTC. It translates to CASSQESRGETQYF.

This clonotype occurred many times. The genes are TRBV5-1 and TRBJ2-7, with D perhaps TRBD2 (6 bases). The CDR3 loop spans 15 amino acids. V was clipped by 0 bases and J by 3 bases, with 13 bases between them. Germline lookup yields CDR1 SGHRS and CDR2 YFSETQ. CDR3 in amino acids: CASSLAEGSGYEQYF. CDR3 in DNA: TGCGCCAGCAGCTTGGCCGAGGGTAGCGGCTACGAGCAGTACTTC.

Points on this clonotype: An end of the junction does not agree with germline; a read error may underlie this. V usage is TRBV7-7 and J usage is TRBJ2-1; the match to TRBD1 covers 7 bases. Looked up from germline, CDR1 is SSHAT and CDR2 is FNYEAQ (reference sequence). This CDR3 is 14 amino acids long. This CDR3 is CASSLRTGHNEQFF. CDR3 nucleotides: TGTGCTAGCAGCCTCAGGACAGGCCACAATGAGCAGTTCTTC.

This clonotype came up many times. The V and J genes are TRBV7-8 and TRBJ1-1; 7 positions agree with TRBD1. This CDR3 comprises 15 residues. With V trimmed by 5 bases and J by 0 bases, 6 bases remained unmatched. Germline V lookup: CDR1 SGHVS, CDR2 FQNEAQ. CDR3 region: CASSRGTALNTEAFF. The CDR3 DNA reads as TGTGCCAGCAGCCGAGGGACAGCCCTGAACACTGAAGCTTTCTTT.

V gene TRBV4-1 combines with J gene TRBJ2-7; 9 bases align to TRBD1. The V and J ends lost 3 bases and 3 bases, in that order; junction bases with no gene match: 6. The CDR3 sequence is 15 residues long. The V gene's germline CDR1 is MGHRA and CDR2 YSYEKL. The CDR3 DNA is TGCGCCAGCAGCCATGGGGACAGGGTTAGCTACGAGCAGTACTTC. Amino acids: CASSHGDRVSYEQYF.

This clonotype has just a few counts. This chain joins TRBV7-2 and TRBJ1-2; 9 nucleotides line up with TRBD1. The CDR3 has 12 residues. The germline CDR1 and CDR2 sequences are SGHTA and FQGNSA. Trimming at V came to 7 bases and at J to 8 bases, leaving 5 bases not matched to a gene. This CDR3 is CASTGTGWGYTF. CDR3 in DNA: TGTGCCAGCACGGGGACAGGGTGGGGCTACACCTTC. The full variable domain, with the rest looked up from reference TRBV7-2 and TRBJ1-2, is GAGVSQSPSNKVTEKGKDVELRCDPISGHTALYWYRQSLGQGLEFLIYFQGNSAPDKSGLPSDRFSAERTGGSVSTLTIQRTQQEDSAVYLCASTGTGWGYTFGSGTRLTVV.

This clonotype was seen more than once but under ten times. The gene calls are TRBV2 and TRBJ2-7; TRBD1 aligns across 7 bases. The CDR3 is 14 amino acids. From germline, CDR1 is SNHLY and CDR2 FYNNEI. V lost 6 bases, J lost 4 bases, and 9 bases stayed unmatched. The CDR3 bases are TGTGCCAGCAGCGACCGGGGACAGAATTACGAGCAGTACTTC. Protein product: CASSDRGQNYEQYF.

This clonotype was observed a few times. The chain uses TRBV6-6 and TRBJ1-2; the D gene is possibly TRBD1 (6 bases). The V end lost 4 bases, the J end lost 1 base, and 10 bases lay between the germline ends. There are 14 residues in the CDR3. The germline gives CDR1 MNHNY, CDR2 SVGAGI (reference sequence). The CDR3 here is CASSFGQLNYGYTF. The CDR3 DNA is TGTGCCAGCAGTTTCGGACAGCTTAACTATGGCTACACCTTC.